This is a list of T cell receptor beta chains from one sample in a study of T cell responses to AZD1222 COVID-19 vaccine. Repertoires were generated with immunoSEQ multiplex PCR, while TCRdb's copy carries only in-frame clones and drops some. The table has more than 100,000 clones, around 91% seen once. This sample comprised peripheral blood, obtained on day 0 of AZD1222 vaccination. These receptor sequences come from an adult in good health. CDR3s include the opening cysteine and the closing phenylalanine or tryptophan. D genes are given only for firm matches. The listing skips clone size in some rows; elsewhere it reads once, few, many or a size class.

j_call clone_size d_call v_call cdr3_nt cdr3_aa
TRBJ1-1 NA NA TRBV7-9 TGTGCCAGCAGCTCCCTTAGATGGCAGTGGGGAGCGGTAGGTTTCTTT CASSSLRWQWGAVGFF
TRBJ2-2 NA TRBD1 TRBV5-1 TGCGCCAGCAGCTCGTTGGGACAGGGGGCCCCCAGTAGGGAGCTGTTTTTT CASSSLGQGAPSRELFF
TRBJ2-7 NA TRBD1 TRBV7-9 TGTGCCAGCAGCTCCCGGGACAGGAACTACGAGCAGTACTTC CASSSRDRNYEQYF
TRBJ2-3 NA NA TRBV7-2 TGTGCCAGCAGCCCACCCGCTAGGGATACGCAGTATTTT CASSPPARDTQYF
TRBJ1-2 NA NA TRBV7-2 TGTGCCAGCAGCTTAAACCCGACAGGCGGCGGTTATGGCTACACCTTC CASSLNPTGGGYGYTF
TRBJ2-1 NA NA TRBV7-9 TGTGCCAGCAGCCCCAAGGACGTTAATGAGCAGTTCTTC CASSPKDVNEQFF
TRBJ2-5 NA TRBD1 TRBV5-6 TGTGCCAGCACCATGGACAGGGATGAGACCCAGTACTTC CASTMDRDETQYF
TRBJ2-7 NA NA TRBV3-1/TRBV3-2 TGTGCCAGCAGCCAAGGGCGGGCCTCCTACGAGCAGTACTTC CASSQGRASYEQYF
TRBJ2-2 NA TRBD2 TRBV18 TGTGCCAGCTCACCCCTAGCGGGAGGGCCCTCGAACACCGGGGAGCTGTTTTTT CASSPLAGGPSNTGELFF
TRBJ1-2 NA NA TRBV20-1 TGCAGTGCTAGTCGGGGGGGCGCGGATGGCTACACCTTC CSASRGGADGYTF
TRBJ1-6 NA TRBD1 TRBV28 TGTGCCAGCAGTTTAGACAGGGCCTCTTCACCCCTCCACTTT CASSLDRASSPLHF
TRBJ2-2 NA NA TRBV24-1 TGTGCCACCAGTGCCAAGGCGGTGACCGGGGAGCTGTTTTTT CATSAKAVTGELFF
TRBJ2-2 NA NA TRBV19 TGTGCCAGTAGCCTTCAGGGGCCTTACACCGGGGAGCTGTTTTTT CASSLQGPYTGELFF
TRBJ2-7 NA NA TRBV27 TGTGCCAGCAGTTTATCAGGGGCGGGTTCCTACGAGCAGTACTTC CASSLSGAGSYEQYF
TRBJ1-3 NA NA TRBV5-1 TGCGCCAGCAGCTTGGACGCCGGAAACACCATATATTTT CASSLDAGNTIYF
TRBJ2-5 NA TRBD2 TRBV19 TGTGCCAGTAGTAAGACTAGCGGGGGAAAGGAGACCCAGTACTTC CASSKTSGGKETQYF
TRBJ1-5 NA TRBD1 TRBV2 TGTGCCAGCAGGCGGGACAGCCTTGACAATCAGCCCCAGCATTTT CASRRDSLDNQPQHF
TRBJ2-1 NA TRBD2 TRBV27 TGTGCCAGCAGTTGGACTAGCGCAAGCTCCTACAATGAGCAGTTCTTC CASSWTSASSYNEQFF
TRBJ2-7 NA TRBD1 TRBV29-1 TGCAGCGCCGAGGGACAGGGAGGCTACGAGCAGTACTTC CSAEGQGGYEQYF
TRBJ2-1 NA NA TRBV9 TGTGCCAGCAGCGAGGGGGGTGGCTACAATGAGCAGTTCTTC CASSEGGGYNEQFF
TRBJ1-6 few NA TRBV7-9 TGTGCCAGCAGCTACACCGGGACACCTAATTCACCCCTCCACTTT CASSYTGTPNSPLHF
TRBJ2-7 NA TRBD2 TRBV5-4 TGTGCCAGCAGCCCGGGGGGGCCAACCTCATACGAGCAGTACTTC CASSPGGPTSYEQYF
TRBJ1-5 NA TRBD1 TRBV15 TGTGCCACCAGCAGAGCCCCGGGACAGGGAGGACAGCCCCAGCATTTT CATSRAPGQGGQPQHF
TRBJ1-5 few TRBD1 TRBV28 TGTGCCAGCAGTTCCCCGGCAGGGGGGAATCAGCCCCAGCATTTT CASSSPAGGNQPQHF
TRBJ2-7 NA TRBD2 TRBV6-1 TGTGCCAGCAGCGAAGGGAAAACTAGCGAGAGCTCCTACGAGCAGTACTTC CASSEGKTSESSYEQYF
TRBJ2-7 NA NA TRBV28 TGTGCCAGCAGTCCACTAGGAGGTTACTACGAGCAGTACTTC CASSPLGGYYEQYF
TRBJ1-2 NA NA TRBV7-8 TGTGCCAGCAGTCTTGGGGCTTCTAACTATGGCTACACCTTC CASSLGASNYGYTF
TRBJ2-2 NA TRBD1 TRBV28 TGTGCCAGCAGTTTAGGACAGGGGGACACCGGGGAGCTGTTTTTT CASSLGQGDTGELFF
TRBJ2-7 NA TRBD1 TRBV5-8 TGTGCCAGCCGACCCCGGACAGGATCCTACGAGCAGTACTTC CASRPRTGSYEQYF
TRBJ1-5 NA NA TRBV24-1 TGTGCCACCAGTGAAATTAACAATCAGCCCCAGCATTTT CATSEINNQPQHF
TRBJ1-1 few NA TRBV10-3 TGTGCCATCGGGGCCAGGAACACTGAAGCTTTCTTT CAIGARNTEAFF
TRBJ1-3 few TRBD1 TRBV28 TGTGCCAGCAGTTTTGAGGGGGCCGTAGGAAACACCATATATTTT CASSFEGAVGNTIYF
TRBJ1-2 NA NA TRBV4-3 TGCGCCAGCAGCCAAGACAGGGCTGGTAACTATGGCTACACCTTC CASSQDRAGNYGYTF
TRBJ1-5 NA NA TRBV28 TGTGCCAGCAGTTTGCCGGGACTGAGCAATCAGCCCCAGCATTTT CASSLPGLSNQPQHF
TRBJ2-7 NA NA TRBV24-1 TGTGCCACCAGTGCTCATCGAGGGGGCGAGCAGTACTTC CATSAHRGGEQYF
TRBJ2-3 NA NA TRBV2 TGTGCCAGCAGACAGGGTACAGATACGCAGTATTTT CASRQGTDTQYF
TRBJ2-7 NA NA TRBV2 TGTGCCAGCCAATTAAACAGGGCCCCCTACGAGCAGTACTTC CASQLNRAPYEQYF
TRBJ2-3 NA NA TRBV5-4 TGTGCCAGCAGCTTGGGAGGGGGTAGCACAGATACGCAGTATTTT CASSLGGGSTDTQYF
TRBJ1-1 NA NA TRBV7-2 TGTGCCAGCAGCCCTGTCGGACAGCCGAACACTGAAGCTTTCTTT CASSPVGQPNTEAFF
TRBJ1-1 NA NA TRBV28 TGTGCCATCTTCAAAGGGGCGAACACTGAAGCTTTCTTT CAIFKGANTEAFF
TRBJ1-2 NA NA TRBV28 TGTGCCAGCACCCGACCGGGACCCAACGGCTACACCTTC CASTRPGPNGYTF
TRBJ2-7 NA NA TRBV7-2 TGTGCCAGCAGCTTAGTTGCGGTGCTCTCCCACGAGCAGTACTTC CASSLVAVLSHEQYF
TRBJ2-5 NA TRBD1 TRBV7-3 TGTGCCAGCAGCCGGACAGGGAAGGGTGGGGAGACCCAGTACTTC CASSRTGKGGETQYF
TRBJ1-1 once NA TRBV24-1 TGTGCCACCAGTGATTCCGGGCACACTGAAGCTTTCTTT CATSDSGHTEAFF
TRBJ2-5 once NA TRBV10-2 TGCGCCAGCAGTGAGGGGCCGGGTCAAGAGACCCAGTACTTC CASSEGPGQETQYF
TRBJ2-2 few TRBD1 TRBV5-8 TGTGCCAATTCCGGGGGACAGGGAAGTTACGCCGGGGAGCTGTTTTTT CANSGGQGSYAGELFF
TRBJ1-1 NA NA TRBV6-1 TGTGCCAGCAGTGAAACGGGGGGCGGGCACACTGAAGCTTTCTTT CASSETGGGHTEAFF
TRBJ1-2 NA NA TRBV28 TGTGCCAGCAAACGTCGGCGGGTAGACGGCTACACCTTC CASKRRRVDGYTF
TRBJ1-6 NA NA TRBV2 TGTGCCAGCCTACCCCAGGCCAGCAATTCACCCCTCCACTTT CASLPQASNSPLHF
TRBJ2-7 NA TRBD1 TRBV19 TGTGCCAGTTCCGGGACAGGGGGTTACGAGCAGTACTTC CASSGTGGYEQYF
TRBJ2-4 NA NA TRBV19 TGTGCCAGTAGTCGACAGGATCTAGGATTGGCCAAAAACATTCAGTACTTC CASSRQDLGLAKNIQYF
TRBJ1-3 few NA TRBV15 TGTGCCACCAGCAGAGCTCGTGTTTCTGGAAACACCATATATTTT CATSRARVSGNTIYF
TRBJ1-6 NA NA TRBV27 TGTGCCAGCAGTTTCGCGTATAATTCACCCCTCCACTTT CASSFAYNSPLHF
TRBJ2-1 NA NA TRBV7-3 TGTGCCAGCAGCTTAAGGTTTGGCAGCTCTGGCTACAATGAGCAGTTCTTC CASSLRFGSSGYNEQFF
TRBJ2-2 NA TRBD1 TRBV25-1 TGTGCCAGCAGTGTGCCAGGGGGCTCGGGGGAGCTGTTTTTT CASSVPGGSGELFF
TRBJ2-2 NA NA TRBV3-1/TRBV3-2 TGTGCCAGCAGCGAAGGGACTTCCGGGGAGCTGTTTTTT CASSEGTSGELFF
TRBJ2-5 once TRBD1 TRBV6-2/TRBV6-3 TGTGCCAGCAGTTTTCCGGGACAGGGGCTCCAAGAGACCCAGTACTTC CASSFPGQGLQETQYF